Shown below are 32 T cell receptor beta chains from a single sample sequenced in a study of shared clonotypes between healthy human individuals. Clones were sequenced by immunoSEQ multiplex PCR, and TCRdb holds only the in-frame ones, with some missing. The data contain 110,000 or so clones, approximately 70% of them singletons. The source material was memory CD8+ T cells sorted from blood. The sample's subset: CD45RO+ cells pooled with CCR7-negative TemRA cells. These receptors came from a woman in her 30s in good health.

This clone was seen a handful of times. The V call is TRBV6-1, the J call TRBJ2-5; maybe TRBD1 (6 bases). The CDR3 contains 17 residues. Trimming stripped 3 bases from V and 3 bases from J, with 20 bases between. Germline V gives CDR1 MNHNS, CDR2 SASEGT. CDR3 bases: TGTGCCAGCAGTGATTTTAATGGGGGCAACGGGAAAGAGACCCAGTACTTC. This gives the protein CASSDFNGGNGKETQYF.

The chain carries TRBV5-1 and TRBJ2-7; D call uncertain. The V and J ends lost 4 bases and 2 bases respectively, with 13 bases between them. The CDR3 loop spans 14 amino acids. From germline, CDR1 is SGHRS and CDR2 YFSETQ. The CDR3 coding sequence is TGCGCCAGCAGCGCTACGTTGCGGCCCTACGAGCAGTACTTC. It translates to CASSATLRPYEQYF.

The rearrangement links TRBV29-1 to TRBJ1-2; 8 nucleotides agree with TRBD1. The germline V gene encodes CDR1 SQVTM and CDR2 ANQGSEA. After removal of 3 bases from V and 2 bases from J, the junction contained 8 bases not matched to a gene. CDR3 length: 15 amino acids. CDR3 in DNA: TGCAGCGTTGAGGCCACTAGGACAGGGAACTATGGCTACACCTTC. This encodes CSVEATRTGNYGYTF.

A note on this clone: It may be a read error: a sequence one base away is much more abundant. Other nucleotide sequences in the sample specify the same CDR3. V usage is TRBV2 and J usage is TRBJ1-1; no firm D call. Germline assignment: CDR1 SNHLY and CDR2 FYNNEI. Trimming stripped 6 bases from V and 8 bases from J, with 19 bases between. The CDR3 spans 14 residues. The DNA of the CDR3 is TGTGCCAGCAGAGACGGTCGAGGGTCCACCGAAGCTTTCTTT. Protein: CASRDGRGSTEAFF. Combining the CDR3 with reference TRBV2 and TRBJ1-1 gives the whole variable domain EPEVTQTPSHQVTQMGQEVILRCVPISNHLYFYWYRQILGQKVEFLVSFYNNEISEKSEIFDDQFSVERPDGSNFTLKIRSTKLEDSAMYFCASRDGRGSTEAFFGQGTRLTVV.

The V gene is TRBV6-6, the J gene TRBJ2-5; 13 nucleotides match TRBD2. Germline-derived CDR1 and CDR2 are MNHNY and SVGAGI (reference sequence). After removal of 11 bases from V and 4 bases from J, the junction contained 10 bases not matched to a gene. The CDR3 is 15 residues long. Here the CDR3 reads CAGSPGLAGLETQYF. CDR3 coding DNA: TGTGCCGGATCCCCGGGACTAGCGGGATTAGAGACCCAGTACTTC.

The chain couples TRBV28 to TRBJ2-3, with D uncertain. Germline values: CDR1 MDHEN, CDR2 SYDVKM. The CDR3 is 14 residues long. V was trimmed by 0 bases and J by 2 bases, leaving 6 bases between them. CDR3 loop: CASSLWPSTDTQYF. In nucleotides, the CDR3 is TGTGCCAGCAGTTTATGGCCATCCACAGATACGCAGTATTTT.

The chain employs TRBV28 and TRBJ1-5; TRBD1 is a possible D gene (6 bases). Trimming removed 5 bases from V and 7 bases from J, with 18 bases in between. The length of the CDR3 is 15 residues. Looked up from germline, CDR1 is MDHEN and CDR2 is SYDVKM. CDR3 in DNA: TGTGCCAGCAGTCCCCAGGGGTGGGGGGAGCAGCCCCAGCATTTT. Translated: CASSPQGWGEQPQHF.

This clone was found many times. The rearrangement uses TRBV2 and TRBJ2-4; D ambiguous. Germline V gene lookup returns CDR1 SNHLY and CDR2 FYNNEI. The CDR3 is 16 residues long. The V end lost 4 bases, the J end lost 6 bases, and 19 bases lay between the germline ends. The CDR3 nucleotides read TGTGCCAGCAGTGCCCTATCGTCGAGTCCTCTAAACATTCAGTACTTC. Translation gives CASSALSSSPLNIQYF.

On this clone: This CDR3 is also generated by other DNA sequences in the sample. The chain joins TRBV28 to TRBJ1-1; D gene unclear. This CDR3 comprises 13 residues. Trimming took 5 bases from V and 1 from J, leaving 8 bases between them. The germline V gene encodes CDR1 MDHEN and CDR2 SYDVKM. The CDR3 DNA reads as TGTGCCAGCAGTCTTATCGGGAACACTGAAGCTTTCTTT. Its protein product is CASSLIGNTEAFF.

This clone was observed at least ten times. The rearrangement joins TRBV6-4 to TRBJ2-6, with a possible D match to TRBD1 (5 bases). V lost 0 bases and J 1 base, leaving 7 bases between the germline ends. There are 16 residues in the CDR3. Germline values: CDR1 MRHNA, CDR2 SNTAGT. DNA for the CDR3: TGTGCCAGCAGTGACTCAGCAGGGTCTGGGGCCAACGTCCTGACTTTC. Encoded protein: CASSDSAGSGANVLTF.

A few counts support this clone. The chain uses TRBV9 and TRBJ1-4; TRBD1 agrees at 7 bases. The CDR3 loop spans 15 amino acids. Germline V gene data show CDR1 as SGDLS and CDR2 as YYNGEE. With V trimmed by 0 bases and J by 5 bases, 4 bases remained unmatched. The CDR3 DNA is TGTGCCAGCAGCGTAGCTAGGGGACAGAATGAAAAACTGTTTTTT. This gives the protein CASSVARGQNEKLFF.

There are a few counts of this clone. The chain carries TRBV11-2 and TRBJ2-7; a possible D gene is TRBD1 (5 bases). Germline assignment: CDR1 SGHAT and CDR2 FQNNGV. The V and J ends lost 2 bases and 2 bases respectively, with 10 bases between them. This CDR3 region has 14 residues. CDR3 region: CASSLTNRPYEQYF. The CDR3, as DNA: TGTGCCAGCAGCTTAACGAACAGGCCCTACGAGCAGTACTTC.

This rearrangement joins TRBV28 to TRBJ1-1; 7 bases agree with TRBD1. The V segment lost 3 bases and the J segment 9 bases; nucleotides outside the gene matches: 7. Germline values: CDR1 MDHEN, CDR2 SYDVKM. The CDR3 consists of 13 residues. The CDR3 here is CASSLWTGPQAFF. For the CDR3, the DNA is TGTGCCAGCAGTTTGTGGACAGGACCCCAAGCTTTCTTT.

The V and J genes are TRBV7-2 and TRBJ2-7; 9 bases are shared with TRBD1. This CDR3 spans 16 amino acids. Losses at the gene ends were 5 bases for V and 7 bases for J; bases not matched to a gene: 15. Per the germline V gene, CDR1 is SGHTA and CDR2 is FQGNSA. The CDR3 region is CASSRKTTGGAGEQYF. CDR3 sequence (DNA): TGTGCCAGCAGCCGTAAGACAACAGGGGGCGCGGGGGAGCAGTACTTC. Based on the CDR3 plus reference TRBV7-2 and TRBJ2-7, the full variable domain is GAGVSQSPSNKVTEKGKDVELRCDPISGHTALYWYRQSLGQGLEFLIYFQGNSAPDKSGLPSDRFSAERTGGSVSTLTIQRTQQEDSAVYLCASSRKTTGGAGEQYFGPGTRLTVT.

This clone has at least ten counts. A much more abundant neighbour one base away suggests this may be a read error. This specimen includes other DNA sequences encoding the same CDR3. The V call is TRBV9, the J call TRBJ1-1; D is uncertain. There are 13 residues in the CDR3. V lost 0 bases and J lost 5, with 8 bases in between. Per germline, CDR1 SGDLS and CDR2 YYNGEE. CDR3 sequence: CASSVAWGTEAFF. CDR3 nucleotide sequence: TGTGCCAGCAGCGTAGCTTGGGGAACTGAAGCTTTCTTT.

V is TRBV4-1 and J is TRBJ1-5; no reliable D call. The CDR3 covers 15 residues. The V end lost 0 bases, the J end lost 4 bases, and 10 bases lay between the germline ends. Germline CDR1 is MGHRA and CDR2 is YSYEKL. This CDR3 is CASSQDRAGNQPQHF. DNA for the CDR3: TGCGCCAGCAGCCAAGATCGGGCGGGGAATCAGCCCCAGCATTTT.

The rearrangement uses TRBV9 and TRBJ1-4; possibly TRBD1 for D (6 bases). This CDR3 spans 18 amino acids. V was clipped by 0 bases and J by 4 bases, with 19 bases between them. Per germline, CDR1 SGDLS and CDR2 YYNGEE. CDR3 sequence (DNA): TGTGCCAGCAGCGTAGCCCCGGAGGGGGGTCTCGGTAATGAAAAACTGTTTTTT. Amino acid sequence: CASSVAPEGGLGNEKLFF.

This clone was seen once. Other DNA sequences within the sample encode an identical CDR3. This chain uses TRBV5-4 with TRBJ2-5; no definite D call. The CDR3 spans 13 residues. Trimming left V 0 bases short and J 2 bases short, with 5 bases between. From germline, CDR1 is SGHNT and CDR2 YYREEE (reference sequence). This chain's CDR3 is CASSLERQETQYF. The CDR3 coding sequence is TGTGCCAGCAGCTTGGAGAGACAAGAGACCCAGTACTTC. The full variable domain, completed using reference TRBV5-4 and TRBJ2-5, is ETGVTQSPTHLIKTRGQQVTLRCSSQSGHNTVSWYQQALGQGPQFIFQYYREEENGRGNFPPRFSGLQFPNYSSELNVNALELDDSALYLCASSLERQETQYFGPGTRLLVL.

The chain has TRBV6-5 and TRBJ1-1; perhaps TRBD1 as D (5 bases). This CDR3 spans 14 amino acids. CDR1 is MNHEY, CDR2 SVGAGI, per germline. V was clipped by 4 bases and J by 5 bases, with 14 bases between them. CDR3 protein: CASSFGGMGTEAFF. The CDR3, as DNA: TGTGCCAGCAGTTTTGGGGGAATGGGTACTGAAGCTTTCTTT.

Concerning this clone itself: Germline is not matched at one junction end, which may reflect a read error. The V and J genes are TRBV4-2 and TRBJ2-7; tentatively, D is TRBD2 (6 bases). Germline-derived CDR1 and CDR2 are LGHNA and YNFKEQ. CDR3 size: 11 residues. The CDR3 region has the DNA TGTGCCAGCAGCAAATTCCGGGAGCAGCACTTC. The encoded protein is CASSKFREQHF.

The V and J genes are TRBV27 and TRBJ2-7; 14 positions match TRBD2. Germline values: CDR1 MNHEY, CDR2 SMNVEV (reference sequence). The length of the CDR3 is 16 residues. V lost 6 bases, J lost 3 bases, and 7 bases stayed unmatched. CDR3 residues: CASRSAGTSGSYEQYF. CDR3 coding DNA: TGTGCCAGCAGATCCGCCGGGACTAGCGGGAGCTACGAGCAGTACTTC.

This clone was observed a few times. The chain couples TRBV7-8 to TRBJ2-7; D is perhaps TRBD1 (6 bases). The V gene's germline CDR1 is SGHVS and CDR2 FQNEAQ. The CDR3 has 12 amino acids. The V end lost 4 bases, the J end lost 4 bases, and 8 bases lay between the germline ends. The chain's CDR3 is CASSSTGYEQYF. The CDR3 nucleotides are TGTGCCAGCAGCTCGACAGGATACGAGCAGTACTTC. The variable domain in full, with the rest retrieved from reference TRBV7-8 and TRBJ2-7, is GAGVSQSPRYKVAKRGQDVALRCDPISGHVSLFWYQQALGQGPEFLTYFQNEAQLDKSGLPSDRFFAERPEGSVSTLKIQRTQQEDSAVYLCASSSTGYEQYFGPGTRLTVT.

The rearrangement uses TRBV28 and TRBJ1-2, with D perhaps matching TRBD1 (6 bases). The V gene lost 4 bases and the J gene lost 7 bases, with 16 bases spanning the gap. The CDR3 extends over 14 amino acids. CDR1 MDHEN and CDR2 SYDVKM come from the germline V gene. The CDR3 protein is CASSSPHRVAGYTF. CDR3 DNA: TGTGCCAGCAGTTCCCCCCACAGGGTCGCTGGCTACACCTTC.

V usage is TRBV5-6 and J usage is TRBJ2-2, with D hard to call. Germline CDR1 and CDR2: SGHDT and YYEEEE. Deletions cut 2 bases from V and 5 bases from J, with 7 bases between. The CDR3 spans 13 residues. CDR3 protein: CASSFWSTGELFF. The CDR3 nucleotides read TGTGCCAGCAGCTTCTGGTCGACCGGGGAGCTGTTTTTT.

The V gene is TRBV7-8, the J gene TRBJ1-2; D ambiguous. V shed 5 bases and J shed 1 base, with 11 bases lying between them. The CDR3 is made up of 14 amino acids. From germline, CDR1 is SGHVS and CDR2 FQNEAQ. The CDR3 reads CASSRPWDNYGYTF. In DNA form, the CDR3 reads TGTGCCAGCAGCCGGCCTTGGGATAACTATGGCTACACCTTC.

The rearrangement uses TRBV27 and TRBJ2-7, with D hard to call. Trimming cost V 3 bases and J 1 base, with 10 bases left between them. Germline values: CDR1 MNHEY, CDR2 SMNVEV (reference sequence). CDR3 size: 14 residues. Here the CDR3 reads CASSFVGLSYEQYF. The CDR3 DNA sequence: TGTGCCAGCAGTTTCGTTGGGTTATCCTACGAGCAGTACTTC.

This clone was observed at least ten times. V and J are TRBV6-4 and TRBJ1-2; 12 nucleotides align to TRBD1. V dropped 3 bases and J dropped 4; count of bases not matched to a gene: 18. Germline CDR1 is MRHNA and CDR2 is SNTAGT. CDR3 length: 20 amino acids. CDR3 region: CASSESPLRDRGPGTYGYTF. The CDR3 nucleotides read TGTGCCAGCAGTGAATCCCCTCTCCGGGACAGGGGGCCAGGAACCTATGGCTACACCTTC.

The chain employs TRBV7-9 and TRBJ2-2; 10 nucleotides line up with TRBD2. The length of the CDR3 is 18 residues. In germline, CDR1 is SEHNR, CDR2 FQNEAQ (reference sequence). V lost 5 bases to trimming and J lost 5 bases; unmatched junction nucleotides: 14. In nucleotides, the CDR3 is TGTGCCAGCAGCCCTCCCAGCCGAGCGGGAGGGCGAACCGGGGAGCTGTTTTTT. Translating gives CASSPPSRAGGRTGELFF.

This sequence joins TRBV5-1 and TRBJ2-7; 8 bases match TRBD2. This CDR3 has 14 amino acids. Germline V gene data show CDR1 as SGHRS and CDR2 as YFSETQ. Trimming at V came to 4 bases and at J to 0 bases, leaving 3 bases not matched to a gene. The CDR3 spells CASSEAGVSYEQYF. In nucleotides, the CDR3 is TGCGCCAGCAGCGAAGCGGGAGTCTCCTACGAGCAGTACTTC.

CDR3 protein: CATSVDSSSYNEQFF. CDR3 nucleotides: TGTGCCACCAGCGTGGACTCGAGCTCCTACAATGAGCAGTTCTTC. This chain connects TRBV15 to TRBJ2-1, with D perhaps matching TRBD2 (5 bases). There are 15 residues in the CDR3. Trimming took 5 bases from V and 0 from J, leaving 11 bases between them. Germline CDR1 is LNHNV and CDR2 is YYDKDF (reference sequence).

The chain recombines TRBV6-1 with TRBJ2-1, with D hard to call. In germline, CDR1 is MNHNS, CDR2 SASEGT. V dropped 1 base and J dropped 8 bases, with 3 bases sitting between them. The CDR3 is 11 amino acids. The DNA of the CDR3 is TGTGCCAGCAGTGAAGTTGATGAGCAGTTCTTC. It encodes CASSEVDEQFF.

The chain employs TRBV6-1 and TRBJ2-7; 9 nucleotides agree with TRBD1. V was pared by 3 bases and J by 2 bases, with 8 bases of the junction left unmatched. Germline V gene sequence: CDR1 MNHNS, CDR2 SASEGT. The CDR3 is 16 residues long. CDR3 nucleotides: TGTGCCAGCAGTGATGACCGGGACAGGGCGACCTACGAGCAGTACTTC. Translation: CASSDDRDRATYEQYF.